The rows below give T cell receptor beta chains drawn from one sample of a study of CD8 T cells in ankylosing spondylitis. From the 5' RACE reads, TCRdb called clonotypes with MiXCR, one entry per CDR3 protein. The sample lists roughly 440,000 distinct CDR3 sequences, under 20% occurring once. Sequencing was performed on blood, either unsorted or a sorted T cell fraction (not recorded which). These TCRs come from a male donor with ankylosing spondylitis. The CDR3 runs from the conserved cysteine through the conserved F or W. Fields, in order: V gene, J gene, D gene, clone size, CDR3 protein, CDR3 DNA. D genes are given only for firm matches. Size is stated for part of the rows, as once, few or many counts, or as a class when the clone is expanded.

TRBV7-9	TRBJ1-1	TRBD1	-	CASREDRDRGRAFF	TGTGCCAGCAGAGAAGACCGGGACAGGGGTCGGGCTTTCTTT
TRBV5-5	TRBJ1-2	TRBD1	-	CASRSGVSDRGHNYGYTF	TGTGCCAGCAGGTCTGGGGTCTCCGACAGGGGCCATAACTATGGCTACACCTTC
TRBV7-9	TRBJ1-2	TRBD1	-	CASSPRDRGRGYGYTF	TGTGCCAGCAGCCCCCGGGACAGGGGGCGAGGCTATGGCTACACCTTC
TRBV27	TRBJ2-2	TRBD2	few	CASSSPPTSGGPNTGELFF	TGTGCCAGCAGTTCTCCCCCGACTAGCGGGGGGCCAAACACCGGGGAGCTGTTTTTT
TRBV20-1	TRBJ2-7	-	-	CSARAQGVNYEQYF	TGCAGTGCTAGAGCACAGGGCGTCAACTACGAGCAGTACTTC
TRBV6-1	TRBJ2-7	-	-	CASSGGKTYEQYF	TGTGCCAGCAGCGGCGGGAAGACCTACGAGCAGTACTTC
TRBV6-1	TRBJ2-2	-	-	CASTPGWSGELFF	TGTGCCAGCACGCCAGGGTGGTCCGGGGAGCTGTTTTTT
TRBV6-2/TRBV6-3	TRBJ2-1	TRBD2	-	CASGLAGVVSYNEQFF	TGTGCCAGTGGACTAGCGGGAGTGGTGTCCTACAATGAGCAGTTCTTC
TRBV20-1	TRBJ1-1	TRBD1	-	CSAREDRVKTEAFF	TGCAGTGCTAGAGAAGACAGGGTTAAAACTGAAGCTTTCTTT
TRBV5-1	TRBJ1-4	-	few	CASSTGRNNEKLFF	TGCGCCAGCAGCACCGGACGGAATAATGAAAAACTGTTTTTT
TRBV10-3	TRBJ1-1	-	many	CAISDWGGSNTEAFF	TGTGCCATCAGTGATTGGGGAGGGTCGAACACTGAAGCTTTCTTT
TRBV6-1	TRBJ2-7	-	few	CASGGFYEQYF	TGTGCCAGCGGGGGGTTCTACGAGCAGTACTTC
TRBV6-5	TRBJ1-1	-	few	CASSSPATTEAFF	TGTGCCAGCAGTTCCCCGGCCACCACTGAAGCTTTCTTT
TRBV5-1	TRBJ2-2	TRBD2	many	CASSLGSSGLTGELFF	TGCGCCAGCAGCTTGGGTTCTAGCGGACTCACCGGGGAGCTGTTTTTT
TRBV5-1	TRBJ2-7	-	-	CASSPLIRQDSYEQYF	TGCGCCAGCAGTCCGCTCATCCGGCAGGACTCCTACGAGCAGTACTTC